This entry is about one TCR beta chain. Some clones are missing from TCRdb's copy, which holds only in-frame ones; the method was immunoSEQ multiplex PCR. The sample holds 150,000 to 200,000 clones, 75% to 90% seen once. The source of the sample is a study of cytomegalovirus exposure and HLA in healthy donors. Germline CDR1 is MGHRA and CDR2 is YSYEKL. V lost 0 bases, J lost 7 bases, and 3 bases stayed unmatched. The CDR3 has 16 residues. This chain connects TRBV4-1 to TRBJ2-1; 13 nucleotides align to TRBD2. Material: PBMCs. This TCR derives from a man aged 18 to 29 in good health and CMV-seropositive. The CDR3 here is CASSQEGLAGLNEQFF. The CDR3 DNA reads as TGCGCCAGCAGCCAAGAGGGACTAGCGGGGTTGAATGAGCAGTTCTTC.